This T cell receptor beta chain was recorded in a study of blood T cell repertoires in COVID-19. V was trimmed by 8 bases and J by 5 bases, leaving 9 bases between them. This CDR3 contains 12 residues. Germline V gene lookup returns CDR1 SGHTA and CDR2 FQGTGA. The method was immunoSEQ multiplex PCR; TCRdb's version includes in-frame clones alone and lacks a portion of them. The sample has about 180,000 clones, about four fifths seen once. The sample was peripheral blood. The V call is TRBV7-3, the J call TRBJ1-4; D is perhaps TRBD1 (5 bases). This sequence originates from a woman between 65 and 79 years old with acute or convalescent COVID-19. CDR3 sequence: CASCRANEKLFF. CDR3 nucleotide sequence: TGTGCCAGCTGCAGGGCGAATGAAAAACTGTTTTTT.